This T cell receptor (beta chain) originates from a study of monozygotic twins with cystic fibrosis (dated by TCRdb to 2020 to 2022). Background on the whole study: Barcoded libraries were prepared with around 15 PCR cycles from 2.5 to 3 micrograms of fragmented DNA. Twins were ranked among roughly 1,000 cohort participants for weight-for-height and FEVPerc (FEV1 disease centile) on the day of blood sampling. The cohort comprised ten female and six male twin pairs aged 2.0 to 36.4 years, median about 9.3 years, mostly children and adolescents. To assess genetic influence on V and J gene usage, the study compared TCR beta repertoires within and across 16 monozygotic twin pairs with cystic fibrosis. Data for three of the twin pairs had previously been reported in another context. Here is what the overall study found, with its caveats: Only a small cohort was studied, and no association of shared CDR3 numbers with age, concordance or disease severity was found. V gene usage was most similar to the co-twin for 13 of 16 pairs, and J usage for 8 of 16 pairs, suggesting genetic constraints. Simpson clonality was generally low (median 0.0095), which suggests a naive-dominated repertoire, and clonality was higher in the most severely affected patients. Monozygotic CF twin pairs shared significantly more nucleotide-identical clonotypes within each pair than unrelated CF individuals shared with one another (P = 0.000026, Mann-Whitney).

As regards this clone: Its antigen remains undetermined. No base qualities exist here, and no much larger clone lies one base off it.

The twin pairs came from the European Cystic Fibrosis Twin and Sibling Study Cohort, which recruited patients from 150 or so CF clinics across 14 European countries. Zygosity and CFTR genotype were verified in-house, and zygosity was tested by multiplex PCR of nine short tandem repeat loci. Peripheral blood was sampled from each twin, and clinical parameters were recorded on the day of blood sampling. Phenol/chloroform extraction was used to isolate genomic DNA from peripheral blood cells, and the DNA was then kept in TE buffer at 4 degrees C. Following the manufacturer's instructions, the researchers used the immunoSEQ immune profiling system to amplify TCR beta CDR3 regions via multiplex PCR. An Illumina NextSeq system was used to carry out the sequencing. On the study's bioinformatics: Sequence data were processed on the immunoSEQ Analyzer platform, and clonality was calculated as the square root of Simpson's index of productive rearrangements. Jensen-Shannon distance served as the measure of similarity in V and J usage, while OLGA was used to compute CDR3 generation probabilities. The immuneACCESS database (August 2020) and VDJdb (December 2020) were searched for shared CDR3 sequences. Entries here come from immuneACCESS through TCRdb and include only in-frame sequences with V and J called. Some clones fail to appear in such tables; in the studies checked, an unresolved V gene covers under half of the shortfall, and the cause of the remainder is unknown. V and J calls and clone size are as listed in that table; D and trimming were resolved from the DNA. Here the sample has about 16,000 clones; around 97% occur a single time. The ten largest clones capture 0.6% to 0.7% of the sample.

From a lookup of the germline V gene (reference sequence), CDR1 and CDR2 are SGHNT and YYREEE. The CDR3 sequence holds 14 residues, the cysteine and phenylalanine included. The kept DNA is CDR3 alone, 42 bases in frame from the first base. Relative to germline, V is missing 4 bases and J is missing 4 bases, with 5 bases of the junction outside any gene match. The receptor was isolated from a girl aged 2 to 9 with cystic fibrosis. Sequencing input: blood. The rearrangement combines TRBV5-4 with TRBJ1-1, with TRBD1 identical over 9 junction bases. The CDR3 protein sequence reads: CASSEQGAGTEAFF. The nucleotide sequence reads as follows: TGTGCCAGCAGCGAACAGGGGGCGGGCACTGAAGCTTTCTTT.